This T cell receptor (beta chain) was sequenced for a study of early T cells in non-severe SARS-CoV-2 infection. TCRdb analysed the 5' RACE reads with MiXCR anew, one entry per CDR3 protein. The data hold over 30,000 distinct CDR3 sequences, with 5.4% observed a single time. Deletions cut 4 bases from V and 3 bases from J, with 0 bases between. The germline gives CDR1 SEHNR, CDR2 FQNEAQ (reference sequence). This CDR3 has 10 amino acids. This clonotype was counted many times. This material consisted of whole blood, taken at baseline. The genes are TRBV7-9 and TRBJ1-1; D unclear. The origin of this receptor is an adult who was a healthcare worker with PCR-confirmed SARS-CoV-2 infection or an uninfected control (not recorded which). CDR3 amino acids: CASSYTEAFF. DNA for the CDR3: TGTGCCAGCAGCTACACTGAAGCTTTCTTT.